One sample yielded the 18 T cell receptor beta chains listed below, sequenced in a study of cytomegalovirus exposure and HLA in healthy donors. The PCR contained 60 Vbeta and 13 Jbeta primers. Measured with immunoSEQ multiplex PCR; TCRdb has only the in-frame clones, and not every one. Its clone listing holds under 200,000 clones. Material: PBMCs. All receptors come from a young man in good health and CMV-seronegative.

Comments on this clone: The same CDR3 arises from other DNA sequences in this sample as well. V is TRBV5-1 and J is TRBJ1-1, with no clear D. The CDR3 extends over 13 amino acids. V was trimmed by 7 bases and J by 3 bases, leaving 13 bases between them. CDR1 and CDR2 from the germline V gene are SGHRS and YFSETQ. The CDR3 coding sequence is TGCGCCAGCCGGGGAGGGAGAGACACTGAAGCTTTCTTT. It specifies CASRGGRDTEAFF.

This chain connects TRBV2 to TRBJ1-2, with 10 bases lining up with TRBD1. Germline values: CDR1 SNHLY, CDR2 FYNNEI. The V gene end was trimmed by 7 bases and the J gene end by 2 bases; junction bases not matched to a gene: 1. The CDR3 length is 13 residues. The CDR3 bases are TGTGCCAGCAAGGGACAGGGGAACTATGGCTACACCTTC. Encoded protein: CASKGQGNYGYTF.

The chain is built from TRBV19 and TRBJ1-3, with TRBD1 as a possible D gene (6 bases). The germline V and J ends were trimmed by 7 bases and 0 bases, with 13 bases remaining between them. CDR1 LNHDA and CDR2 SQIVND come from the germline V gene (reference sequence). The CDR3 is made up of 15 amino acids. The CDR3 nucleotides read TGTGCCAGTACTGACAGGACCAGCTCTGGAAACACCATATATTTT. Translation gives CASTDRTSSGNTIYF. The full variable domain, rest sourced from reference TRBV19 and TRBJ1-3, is DGGITQSPKYLFRKEGQNVTLSCEQNLNHDAMYWYRQDPGQGLRLIYYSQIVNDFQKGDIAEGYSVSREKKESFPLTVTSAQKNPTAFYLCASTDRTSSGNTIYFGEGSWLTVV.

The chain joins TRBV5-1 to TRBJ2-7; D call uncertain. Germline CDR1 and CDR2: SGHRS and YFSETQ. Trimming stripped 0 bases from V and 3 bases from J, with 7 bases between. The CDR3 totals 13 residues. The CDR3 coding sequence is TGCGCCAGCAGCTTGGGCCAGTTCTACGAGCAGTACTTC. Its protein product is CASSLGQFYEQYF.

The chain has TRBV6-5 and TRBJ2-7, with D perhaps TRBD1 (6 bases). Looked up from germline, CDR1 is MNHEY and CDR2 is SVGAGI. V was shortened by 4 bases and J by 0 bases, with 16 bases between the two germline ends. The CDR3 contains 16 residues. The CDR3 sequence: CASSSPRDTNSYEQYF. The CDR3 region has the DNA TGTGCCAGCAGTTCCCCACGGGACACCAACTCCTACGAGCAGTACTTC.

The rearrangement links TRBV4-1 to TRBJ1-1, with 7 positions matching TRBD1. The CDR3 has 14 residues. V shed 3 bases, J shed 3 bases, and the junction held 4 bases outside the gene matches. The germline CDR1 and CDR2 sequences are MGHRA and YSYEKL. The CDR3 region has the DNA TGCGCCAGCAGCCACGGGACAGTTTACACTGAAGCTTTCTTT. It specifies CASSHGTVYTEAFF.

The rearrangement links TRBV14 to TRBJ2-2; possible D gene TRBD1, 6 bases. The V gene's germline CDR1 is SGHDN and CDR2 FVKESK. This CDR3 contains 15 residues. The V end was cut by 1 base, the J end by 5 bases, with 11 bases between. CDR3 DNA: TGTGCCAGCAGCCAAGCCAGGGGTAGGACCGGGGAGCTGTTTTTT. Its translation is CASSQARGRTGELFF.

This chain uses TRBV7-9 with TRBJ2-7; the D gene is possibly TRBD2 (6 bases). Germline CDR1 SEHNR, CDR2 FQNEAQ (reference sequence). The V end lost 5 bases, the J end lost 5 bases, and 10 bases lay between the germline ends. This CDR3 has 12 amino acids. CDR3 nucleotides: TGTGCCAGCAGCCCCCCGGGGGACGAGCAGTACTTC. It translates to CASSPPGDEQYF.

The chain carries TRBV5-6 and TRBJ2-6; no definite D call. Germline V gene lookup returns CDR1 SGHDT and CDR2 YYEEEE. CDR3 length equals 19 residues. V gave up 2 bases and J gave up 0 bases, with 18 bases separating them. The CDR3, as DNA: TGTGCCAGCAGCTTCGTTCGACCGAAACTAAGCTCTGGGGCCAACGTCCTGACTTTC. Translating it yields CASSFVRPKLSSGANVLTF.

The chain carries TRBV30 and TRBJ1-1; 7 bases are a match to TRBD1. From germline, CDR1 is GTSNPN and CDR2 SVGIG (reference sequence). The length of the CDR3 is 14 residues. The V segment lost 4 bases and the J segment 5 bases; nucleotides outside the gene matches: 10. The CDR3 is CAWTVTTGMTEAFF. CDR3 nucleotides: TGTGCCTGGACCGTGACGACAGGGATGACTGAAGCTTTCTTT.

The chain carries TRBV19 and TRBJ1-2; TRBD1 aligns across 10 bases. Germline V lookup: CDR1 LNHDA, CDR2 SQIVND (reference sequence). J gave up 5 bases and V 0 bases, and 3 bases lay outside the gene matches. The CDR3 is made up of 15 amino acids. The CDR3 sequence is CASSIDRDRGYGYTF. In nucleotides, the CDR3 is TGTGCCAGTAGTATAGACCGGGACAGGGGTTATGGCTACACCTTC.

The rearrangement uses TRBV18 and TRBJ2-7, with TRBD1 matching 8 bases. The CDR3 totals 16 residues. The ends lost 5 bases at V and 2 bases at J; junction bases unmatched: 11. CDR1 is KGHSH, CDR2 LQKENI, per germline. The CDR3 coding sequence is TGTGCCAGCTCAGTATCCCAGGGGGCCGTTACCTACGAGCAGTACTTC. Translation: CASSVSQGAVTYEQYF. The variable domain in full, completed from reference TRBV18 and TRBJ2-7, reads NAGVMQNPRHLVRRRGQEARLRCSPMKGHSHVYWYRQLPEEGLKFMVYLQKENIIDESGMPKERFSAEFPKEGPSILRIQQVVRGDSAAYFCASSVSQGAVTYEQYFGPGTRLTVT.

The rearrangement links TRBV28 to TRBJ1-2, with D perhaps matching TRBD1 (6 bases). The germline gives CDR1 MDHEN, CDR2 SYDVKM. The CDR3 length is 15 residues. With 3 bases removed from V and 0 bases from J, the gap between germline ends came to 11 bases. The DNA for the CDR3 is TGTGCCAGCAGTTTCCCAGGGGCTACTAACTATGGCTACACCTTC. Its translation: CASSFPGATNYGYTF.

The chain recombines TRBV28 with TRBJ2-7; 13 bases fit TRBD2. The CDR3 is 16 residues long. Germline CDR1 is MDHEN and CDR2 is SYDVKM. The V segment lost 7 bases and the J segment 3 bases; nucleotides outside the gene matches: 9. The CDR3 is CASTSPGTSGNYEQYF. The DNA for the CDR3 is TGTGCCAGCACCTCTCCGGGGACTAGCGGGAACTACGAGCAGTACTTC.

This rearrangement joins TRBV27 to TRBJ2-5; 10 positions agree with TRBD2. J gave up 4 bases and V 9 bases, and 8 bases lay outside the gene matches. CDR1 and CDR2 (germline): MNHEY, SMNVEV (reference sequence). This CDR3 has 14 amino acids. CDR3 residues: CASRQREGAETQYF. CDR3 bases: TGTGCCAGTCGACAGCGGGAGGGAGCAGAGACCCAGTACTTC.

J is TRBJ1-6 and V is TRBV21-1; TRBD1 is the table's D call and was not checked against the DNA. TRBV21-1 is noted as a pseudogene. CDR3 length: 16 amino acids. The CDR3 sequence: CASSKGGTGHNSPLHF. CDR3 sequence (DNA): TGTGCCAGCAGCAAAGGAGGGACAGGGCATAATTCACCCCTCCACTTT.

The CDR3: CASSSGGYLGGYTF. Written as DNA, the CDR3 is TGTGCCAGCAGTTCGGGAGGGTACCTGGGGGGCTACACCTTC. The chain recombines TRBV6-6 with TRBJ1-2; D remains ambiguous. The germline gives CDR1 MNHNY, CDR2 SVGAGI (reference sequence). The CDR3 has 14 amino acids. The V and J ends lost 4 bases and 8 bases respectively, with 17 bases between them.

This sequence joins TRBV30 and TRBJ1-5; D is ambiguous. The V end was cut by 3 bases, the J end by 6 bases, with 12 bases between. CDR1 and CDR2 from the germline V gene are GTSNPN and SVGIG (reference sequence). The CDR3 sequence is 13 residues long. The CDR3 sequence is CAWSNLEAQPQHF. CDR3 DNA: TGTGCCTGGAGCAACCTCGAGGCTCAGCCCCAGCATTTT. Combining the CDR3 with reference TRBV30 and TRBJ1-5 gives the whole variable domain SQTIHQWPATLVQPVGSPLSLECTVEGTSNPNLYWYRQAAGRGLQLLFYSVGIGQISSEVPQNLSASRPQDRQFILSSKKLLLSDSGFYLCAWSNLEAQPQHFGDGTRLSIL.